This is a list of T cell receptor beta chains from one sample in a study of beta chain features in type 1 diabetes. Assay used: immunoSEQ multiplex PCR; TCRdb lists only in-frame clones, some missing. The repertoire consists of about 130,000 clones, with 9.2% occurring once and the leading ten covering roughly 0.74%. Specimen: central memory CD4+ T cells from blood. The receptors were sampled from a man younger than 30 in good health. Both conserved end residues are part of each CDR3. A D gene is named only where the DNA matches it firmly. Rows give clone size only sometimes, using once, few, many, or a class for an expanded clone.

j_call clone_size v_call d_call cdr3_nt cdr3_aa
TRBJ2-3 NA TRBV7-2 TRBD2 TGTGCCAGCAGCTTAGAAGTTTCCCGGACTAGCGGGCGGCGCCGAACGCAGTATTTT CASSLEVSRTSGRRRTQYF
TRBJ2-1 NA TRBV9 TRBD2 TGTGCCAGCGGCGTCAGCGGGGGAAGCTACAATGAGCAGTTCTTC CASGVSGGSYNEQFF
TRBJ1-5 few TRBV4-3 NA TGCGCCAGCAGCCAAGAACAGACAAATCAGCCCCAGCATTTT CASSQEQTNQPQHF
TRBJ2-2 NA TRBV28 NA TGTGCCAGCAGGAACAGGTTGGGATACACCGGGGAGCTGTTTTTT CASRNRLGYTGELFF
TRBJ2-7 few TRBV6-5 TRBD2 TGTGCCAGCAGCGCCAGCGGGGGAATCTCCTACGAGCAGTACTTC CASSASGGISYEQYF
TRBJ2-1 NA TRBV7-2 NA TGTGCCAGCAGCTATCAGGGGTACGGTGAGCAGTTCTTC CASSYQGYGEQFF
TRBJ1-5 NA TRBV4-3 NA TGCGCCAGCAGCCAAGAGGAGGGTCAGCCCCAGCATTTT CASSQEEGQPQHF
TRBJ1-2 few TRBV2 TRBD1 TGTGCCAGCAGCCCTGACAGGGGGAACGGCTACACCTTC CASSPDRGNGYTF
TRBJ2-5 NA TRBV11-3 NA TGTGCCAGCAGCTTTTCGGGGGGCGTGGAGACCCAGTACTTC CASSFSGGVETQYF
TRBJ1-2 NA TRBV30 NA TGTGCCTGGAGTCCAGATCTGGGCTACACCTTC CAWSPDLGYTF